This entry is about one TCR beta chain. This record comes from a study of blood T cell repertoires in COVID-19. As for the study in general: Acute and convalescent COVID-19 specimens originated in the United States, Italy and Spain. T cells, B-cell-depleted T cells, or PBMCs supplied cDNA or gDNA.

The study recruited people aged about 18 to 95 years across approximately 24 US areas. The study assigned cohorts using participant-reported clinical history. Sequenced by immunoSEQ multiplex PCR; TCRdb stores in-frame clones only, minus some. Found here are 200,000 to 250,000 clones, 70% to 90% of them singletons; the top ten hold 1.6%. The sequenced sample was PBMCs or T cells enriched from blood (not recorded which). The receptor was derived from a woman aged 45-65 years who had recovered from COVID-19.

The CDR3 is CASSFPGVFGTEAFF. The CDR3 DNA follows: TGTGCCAGCAGTTTCCCGGGGGTTTTCGGCACTGAAGCTTTCTTT. The chain recombines TRBV6-5 with TRBJ1-1; D is possibly TRBD1 (5 bases). Trimming took 4 bases from V and 4 from J, leaving 16 bases between them. CDR3 size: 15 residues. CDR1 and CDR2 from the germline V gene are MNHEY and SVGAGI.